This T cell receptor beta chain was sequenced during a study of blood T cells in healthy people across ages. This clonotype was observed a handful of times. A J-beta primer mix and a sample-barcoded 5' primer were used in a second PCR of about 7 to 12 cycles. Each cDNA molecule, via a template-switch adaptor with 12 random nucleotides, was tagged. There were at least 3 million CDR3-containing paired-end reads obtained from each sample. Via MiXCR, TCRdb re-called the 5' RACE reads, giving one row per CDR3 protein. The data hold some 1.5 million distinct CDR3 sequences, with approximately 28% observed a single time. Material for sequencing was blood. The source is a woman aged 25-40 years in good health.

The CDR3 nucleotides are TGTGCCAGCAGCTTAGCTGGACCTATCGATGAGCAGTACTTC. Translating gives CASSLAGPIDEQYF. J is TRBJ2-4 and V is TRBV7-2; D is unclear. Per the germline V gene, CDR1 is SGHTA and CDR2 is FQGNSA. The CDR3 is 14 residues long. V was pared by 0 bases and J by 13 bases, with 16 bases between.